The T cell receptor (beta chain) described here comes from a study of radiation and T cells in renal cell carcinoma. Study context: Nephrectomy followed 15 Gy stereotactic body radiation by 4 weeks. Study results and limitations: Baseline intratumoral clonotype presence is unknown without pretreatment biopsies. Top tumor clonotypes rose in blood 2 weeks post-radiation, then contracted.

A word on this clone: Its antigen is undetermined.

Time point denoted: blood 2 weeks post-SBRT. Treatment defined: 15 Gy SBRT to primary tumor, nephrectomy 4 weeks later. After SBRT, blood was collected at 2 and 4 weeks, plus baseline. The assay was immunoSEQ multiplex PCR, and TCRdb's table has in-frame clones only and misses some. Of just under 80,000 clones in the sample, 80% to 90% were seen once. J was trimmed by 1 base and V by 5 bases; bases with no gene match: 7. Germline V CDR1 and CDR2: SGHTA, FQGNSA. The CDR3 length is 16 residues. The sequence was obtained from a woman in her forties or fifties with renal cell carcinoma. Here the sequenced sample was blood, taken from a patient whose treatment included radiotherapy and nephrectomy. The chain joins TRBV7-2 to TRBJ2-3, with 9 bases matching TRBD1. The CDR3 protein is CASSTSDRGGTDTQYF. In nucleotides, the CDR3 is TGTGCCAGCAGCACCTCGGACAGGGGCGGCACAGATACGCAGTATTTT.